Reported below is one T cell receptor (beta chain). CDR3 length: 14 amino acids. V was pared by 6 bases and J by 3 bases, with 4 bases of the junction left unmatched. From germline, CDR1 is MNHEY and CDR2 SVGAGI. This sample stems from a study of blood T cell repertoires in COVID-19. The method was immunoSEQ multiplex PCR; TCRdb's version includes in-frame clones alone and lacks a portion of them. The table includes about 140,000 clones, around 90% detected once. The receptor's source is a man in his 70s with acute or convalescent COVID-19. The chain carries TRBV6-5 and TRBJ2-7; 11 bases align to TRBD2. The sequencing sample was made of peripheral blood. The CDR3 loop is CASRTGLADYEQYF. In nucleotides, the CDR3 is TGTGCCAGCAGGACGGGACTAGCGGACTACGAGCAGTACTTC.